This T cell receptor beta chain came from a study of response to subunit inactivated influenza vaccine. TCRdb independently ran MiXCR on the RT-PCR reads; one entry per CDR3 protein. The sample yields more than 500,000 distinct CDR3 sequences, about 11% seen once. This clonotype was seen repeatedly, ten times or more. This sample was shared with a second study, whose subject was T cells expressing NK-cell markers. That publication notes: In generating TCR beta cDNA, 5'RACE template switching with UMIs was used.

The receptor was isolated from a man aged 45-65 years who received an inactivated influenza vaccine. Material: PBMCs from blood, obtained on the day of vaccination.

CDR3 sequence (DNA): TGCAGCGTTGTCAGGGCGAATCAAGAGACCCAGTACTTC. This sequence encodes CSVVRANQETQYF. J is TRBJ2-5 and V is TRBV29-1; TRBD1 is a possible D gene (5 bases). V lost 4 bases and J 2 bases, leaving 11 bases between the germline ends. Germline CDR1 is SQVTM and CDR2 is ANQGSEA. The CDR3 spans 13 residues.